The rows below give T cell receptor beta chains drawn from one sample of a study of blood T cell repertoires in COVID-19. TCRdb keeps only in-frame clones here, not all; method: immunoSEQ multiplex PCR. The table includes tens of thousands of clones, under 85% detected once. The sample comprised peripheral blood. Source of these receptors: a woman of 80 years or more with acute or convalescent COVID-19. Both conserved end residues are part of each CDR3. A D gene is named only where the DNA matches it firmly. Clone size appears in some rows only: once, few, many, or a class for an expanded clone.

size | D | J | V | CDR3 | DNA
- | - | TRBJ1-4 | TRBV2 | CASSSRQFTNEKLFF | TGTGCCAGCAGTTCCCGACAGTTTACCAATGAAAAACTGTTTTTT
- | - | TRBJ2-1 | TRBV4-1 | CASSQDRWGDTYNEQFF | TGCGCCAGCAGCCAAGATCGCTGGGGGGATACCTACAATGAGCAGTTCTTC
- | - | TRBJ2-7 | TRBV3-1/TRBV3-2 | CASSQETSRGEQYF | TGTGCCAGCAGCCAAGAGACCTCCAGGGGCGAGCAGTACTTC
- | - | TRBJ2-3 | TRBV3-1/TRBV3-2 | CASSQPKPSAGKDTQYF | TGTGCCAGCAGCCAACCCAAACCGTCGGCAGGAAAAGATACGCAGTATTTT
- | - | TRBJ2-3 | TRBV18 | CASSPDAGADTQYF | TGTGCCAGCTCACCGGACGCAGGGGCAGATACGCAGTATTTT
- | - | TRBJ2-6 | TRBV30 | CAWSSLAGKVGANVLTF | TGTGCCTGGAGTTCCTTGGCAGGGAAGGTTGGGGCCAACGTCCTGACTTTC
- | TRBD1 | TRBJ1-6 | TRBV6-2/TRBV6-3 | CASSYLDRGDSPLHF | TGTGCCAGCAGTTACCTCGACAGGGGAGATTCACCCCTCCACTTT
- | - | TRBJ1-5 | TRBV7-8 | CASSLAERRGQPQHF | TGTGCCAGCAGCTTAGCGGAGAGACGGGGTCAGCCCCAGCATTTT
- | TRBD1 | TRBJ1-3 | TRBV30 | CAWKGTGGSGNTIYF | TGTGCCTGGAAAGGGACAGGGGGCTCTGGAAACACCATATATTTT
- | TRBD1 | TRBJ2-2 | TRBV5-6 | CASSLRDRGLNGELFF | TGTGCCAGCAGCCTCCGGGACAGGGGGCTCAACGGGGAGCTGTTTTTT
- | TRBD1 | TRBJ1-3 | TRBV6-5 | CASSQGASGNTIYF | TGTGCCAGCTCCCAGGGGGCCTCTGGAAACACCATATATTTT
- | - | TRBJ1-1 | TRBV11-2 | CASSLVPTASTEAFF | TGTGCCAGCAGCTTAGTCCCAACTGCCTCCACTGAAGCTTTCTTT
- | TRBD1 | TRBJ2-7 | TRBV6-6 | CASSYAGQGIGEQYF | TGTGCCAGCAGTTACGCGGGACAGGGGATCGGCGAGCAGTACTTC
- | TRBD1 | TRBJ2-7 | TRBV19 | CASSPRQGWDSYEQYF | TGTGCCAGTAGTCCCCGACAGGGTTGGGACTCCTACGAGCAGTACTTC
- | - | TRBJ2-3 | TRBV9 | CASSPHSPRETQYF | TGTGCCAGCAGCCCCCATAGCCCCCGGGAGACGCAGTATTTT
- | - | TRBJ1-1 | TRBV6-5 | CASSYQNTEAFF | TGTGCCAGCAGTTACCAAAACACTGAAGCTTTCTTT
- | TRBD2 | TRBJ2-3 | TRBV29-1 | CSVGLAGDTQYF | TGCAGCGTTGGACTAGCGGGAGATACGCAGTATTTT
- | - | TRBJ2-7 | TRBV7-9 | CASSPTLRQNSYEQYF | TGTGCCAGCAGCCCTACCTTACGACAGAACTCCTACGAGCAGTACTTC
- | TRBD1 | TRBJ2-6 | TRBV19 | CASSIFRGAGPRDSLFSGANVLTF | TGTGCCAGTAGTATCTTCAGGGGAGCCGGCCCTAGGGACAGTCTTTTCTCTGGGGCCAACGTCCTGACTTTC
- | TRBD1 | TRBJ2-3 | TRBV19 | CASRAPGTGLDTQYF | TGTGCCAGTAGGGCCCCCGGGACAGGTCTCGATACGCAGTATTTT
- | TRBD1 | TRBJ2-1 | TRBV6-5 | CASSSPGDRGYYEQFF | TGTGCCAGCAGTTCCCCGGGGGACAGGGGGTATTATGAGCAGTTCTTC
- | TRBD2 | TRBJ2-7 | TRBV5-4 | CASSLGLAGTYEQYF | TGTGCCAGCAGCTTGGGACTAGCGGGGACCTACGAGCAGTACTTC
- | - | TRBJ1-4 | TRBV5-1 | CASSLNPGSANEKLFF | TGCGCCAGCAGCTTGAATCCAGGGTCGGCTAATGAAAAACTGTTTTTT
- | - | TRBJ1-1 | TRBV6-5 | CASSYSGRTNTEAFF | TGTGCCAGCAGTTACTCGGGGCGGACGAACACTGAAGCTTTCTTT
- | - | TRBJ2-3 | TRBV2 | CASSESPASTQYF | TGTGCCAGCAGTGAAAGCCCAGCGTCAACGCAGTATTTT
- | - | TRBJ1-5 | TRBV2 | CASSEATGHQPQHF | TGTGCCAGCAGTGAAGCTACAGGGCACCAGCCCCAGCATTTT
- | - | TRBJ2-7 | TRBV15 | CATSRDNREAYEQYF | TGTGCCACCAGCAGAGACAACAGGGAAGCCTACGAGCAGTACTTC
- | - | TRBJ1-2 | TRBV28 | CASIPSARSGYTF | TGTGCCAGCATCCCTTCCGCCAGATCGGGCTACACCTTC
- | TRBD2 | TRBJ2-2 | TRBV12-3/TRBV12-4 | CATYGGAGGELFF | TGTGCCACCTACGGGGGGGCAGGCGGGGAGCTGTTTTTT
once | - | TRBJ1-5 | TRBV27 | CASSLGPPNGPQHF | TGTGCCAGCAGTTTAGGGCCTCCTAACGGGCCCCAGCATTTT
once | TRBD1 | TRBJ2-7 | TRBV2 | CASSEQPGQGYEQYF | TGTGCCAGCAGTGAACAACCGGGACAGGGATACGAGCAGTACTTC
- | TRBD2 | TRBJ2-3 | TRBV13 | CASSVSGRANTDTQYF | TGTGCCAGCAGCGTTAGCGGGAGAGCTAACACAGATACGCAGTATTTT
- | TRBD2 | TRBJ2-3 | TRBV5-4 | CASSPRLAGPRTDTQYF | TGTGCCAGCAGCCCTCGACTAGCGGGACCCCGCACAGATACGCAGTATTTT
once | - | TRBJ2-5 | TRBV29-1 | CSVDAGQETQYF | TGCAGCGTTGATGCAGGGCAAGAGACCCAGTACTTC
- | - | TRBJ2-7 | TRBV11-3 | CASSPGHVYEQYF | TGTGCCAGCAGCCCGGGACATGTTTACGAGCAGTACTTC
- | TRBD2 | TRBJ2-3 | TRBV7-8 | CASSYSGREADTQYF | TGTGCCAGCAGTTATAGCGGGAGGGAGGCAGATACGCAGTATTTT
- | TRBD2 | TRBJ2-3 | TRBV2 | CASSTLAGGRGTDTQYF | TGTGCCAGCAGTACGCTAGCGGGGGGGCGGGGCACAGATACGCAGTATTTT
- | - | TRBJ2-1 | TRBV6-1 | CASSENPGLNEQFF | TGTGCCAGCAGTGAAAATCCAGGGCTCAATGAGCAGTTCTTC
- | TRBD1 | TRBJ2-1 | TRBV28 | CASSWGTGGYNEQFF | TGTGCCAGCAGTTGGGGGACAGGGGGTTACAATGAGCAGTTCTTC
- | TRBD1 | TRBJ1-2 | TRBV7-2 | CASRMTGSYGYTF | TGTGCCAGCAGAATGACAGGGAGCTATGGCTACACCTTC